A selection of T cell receptor beta chains follows, all from one sample in a study of cytomegalovirus exposure and HLA in healthy donors. Here immunoSEQ multiplex PCR was the method, and the copy in TCRdb shows in-frame clones only, minus some. The data hold under 250,000 clones, with 80% to 90% observed a single time. Specimen: PBMCs. The source is a woman in her twenties or thirties in good health and CMV-seronegative. Each CDR3 is given without its conserved first and last residue.

v_call cdr3_aa
TRBV5-1 ASRHFYTNEQF
TRBV10-2 ASSETGGKLADTQY
TRBV7-9 ASSRRGTGGPQH
TRBV2 ASSSTPGTGEYNEQF
TRBV2 ASNGQFYYGYT
TRBV5-1 ASSLGVDRPKEETQY
TRBV29-1 SVVSGGGSYNEQF
TRBV9 ASSLTSGDTYEQY
TRBV27 ASRTGVHEQY
TRBV30 AWSTGKPYEQY
TRBV25-1 ASSEGSGSLQETQY
TRBV5-1 ASSLATQGGYGYT
TRBV7-9 ASSLDSSDQY
TRBV5-1 ASSFRQHQETQY
TRBV10-1 ASGGGRGYT
TRBV10-3 AMRQGGYYGYT
TRBV7-8 ASSSLRTSGKGYEQY
TRBV4-1 ASSQDETTGAMREQY
TRBV5-4 ASSLRVAVKDYEQY
TRBV4-1 ASSGKGRPEAF
TRBV9 ASSEGGYGEAF
TRBV28 ASNPIRQGKSTEAF
TRBV30 AWSVLGGQAYGYT
TRBV7-9 ASSLYGTSGGSPNEQF
TRBV5-6 ASSLAPRAYNSPLH
TRBV5-1 ASSSGQGLGTEAF
TRBV6-1 ASRATGTAAYEQY
TRBV4-1 ASSQEDRGLGAKNIQY
TRBV30 AWMEKYNSPLH
TRBV12-5 ASGSGTGNGYT
TRBV7-9 ASSLVYAGEQF
TRBV5-1 ASSSKLAADYEQY
TRBV6-6 ATRTGWENTGELF
TRBV9 ASSVEGAGGSVGEQY
TRBV10-1 ASSTSGVYEQY
TRBV5-6 ASSQLKNSPLH
TRBV10-1 ASSARSLGTEAF
TRBV9 ASSVEGIDTQY
TRBV7-2 ASRRGQGSNQPQH
TRBV5-1 ASSLRQAGHTDTQY
TRBV19 ASSADGRTGEQY
TRBV6-1 ASSAGGSLPGELF
TRBV10-2 ASRRASRAETQY
TRBV30 ALGTGKFSATNEKLF
TRBV29-1 SVGAGPNYNEQF
TRBV19 ASSPMGAGGSQPQH
TRBV18 ASSPFLSSGPSYNEQF
TRBV19 ASSIGVGQGVTEAF
TRBV6-6 ASSPLGTGKGYT
TRBV4-1 ASSPGQHNYGYT
TRBV4-1 ASGTLTGTLSTDTQY
TRBV6-5 ASSRDDRGPYEQY
TRBV7-9 ASSLVEGNNEKLF
TRBV4-1 ASSQNPSGGSGNTIY
TRBV6-5 ASSSDRGIQY
TRBV9 ASSPLVGIETDTQY
TRBV5-4 ASSPGLAGWGWYNEQF